The sequence of this T cell receptor beta chain was determined in a study of beta chain features in type 1 diabetes. Study at large: Across the samples, approximately 98,000,000 sorted cells were examined in total.

The CDR3 runs to 14 residues. V was clipped by 6 bases and J by 0 bases, with 12 bases between them. The germline V gene encodes CDR1 MDHEN and CDR2 SYDVKM. The authors reverse transcribed all of the isolated RNA, so sequencing captured expressed TCRB transcripts. The assay was immunoSEQ multiplex PCR, and TCRdb's table has in-frame clones only and misses some. In the table there are 250,000 or so clones, around 68% of which are singletons. This clone was seen a few times. This receptor was taken from a man younger than 40 in good health. The specimen was naive CD4+ T cells from blood. This sequence joins TRBV28 and TRBJ2-7, with D perhaps TRBD1 (6 bases). The CDR3 loop reads CASSSTGGSYEQYF. CDR3 nucleotide sequence: TGTGCCAGCAGCTCGACAGGTGGCTCCTACGAGCAGTACTTC.